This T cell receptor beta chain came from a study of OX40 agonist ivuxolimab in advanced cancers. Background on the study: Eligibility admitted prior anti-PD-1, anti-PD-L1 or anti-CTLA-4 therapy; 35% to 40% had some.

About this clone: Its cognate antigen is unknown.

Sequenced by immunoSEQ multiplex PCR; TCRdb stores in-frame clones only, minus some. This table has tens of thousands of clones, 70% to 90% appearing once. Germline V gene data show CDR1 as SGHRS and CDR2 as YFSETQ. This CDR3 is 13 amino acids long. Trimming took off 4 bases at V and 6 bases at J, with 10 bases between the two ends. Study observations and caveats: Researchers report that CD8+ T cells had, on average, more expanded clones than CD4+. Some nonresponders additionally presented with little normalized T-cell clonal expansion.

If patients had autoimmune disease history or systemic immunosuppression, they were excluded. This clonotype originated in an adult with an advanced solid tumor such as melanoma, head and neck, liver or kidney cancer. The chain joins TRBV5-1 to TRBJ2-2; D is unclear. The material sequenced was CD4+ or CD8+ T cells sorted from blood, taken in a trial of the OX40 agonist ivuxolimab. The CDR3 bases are TGCGCCAGCAGCCCCTCTGGGGCCGGGGAGCTGTTTTTT. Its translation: CASSPSGAGELFF.